Below are 4 T cell receptor beta chains sequenced from a single sample in a study of control samples from healthy donors and cancer patients. This table comes from immunoSEQ multiplex PCR, and its TCRdb copy is limited to in-frame clones, with some not included. The repertoire has roughly 52,000 clones, approximately 95% of them found once; the top ten carry around 2%. The source material was blood. Receptors originate from a woman in her twenties or thirties in good health.

As for this clone: The same CDR3 also results from other DNA sequences found in this sample. The CDR3 is CASSLSGSYEQYF. Written as DNA, the CDR3 is TGTGCCAGCAGTTTATCGGGTTCCTACGAGCAGTACTTC. The chain carries TRBV27 and TRBJ2-7; D gene ambiguous. Germline assignment: CDR1 MNHEY and CDR2 SMNVEV (reference sequence). The CDR3 sequence is 13 residues long. V gave up 0 bases and J gave up 1 base, with 4 bases separating them.

The V and J genes are TRBV5-8 and TRBJ1-1, with no clear D. Germline V gene lookup returns CDR1 SGHTS and CDR2 YDEGEE. CDR3 length equals 17 residues. Trimming pared 0 bases from V and 1 base from J, leaving 16 bases between. CDR3 region: CASSLGKARQRNTEAFF. Written as DNA, the CDR3 is TGTGCCAGCAGCTTGGGGAAGGCCAGGCAGAGGAACACTGAAGCTTTCTTT.

The chain joins TRBV19 to TRBJ2-1, with 10 bases matching TRBD1. V lost 5 bases to trimming and J lost 5 bases; unmatched junction nucleotides: 6. Germline-derived CDR1 and CDR2 are LNHDA and SQIVND (reference sequence). CDR3 length: 15 amino acids. The CDR3 region has the DNA TGTGCCAGTAGTTCACCGGACAGGGGGAACAATGAGCAGTTCTTC. Protein sequence: CASSSPDRGNNEQFF.

V usage is TRBV18 and J usage is TRBJ2-3; D is uncertain. V shed 1 base and J shed 4 bases, with 6 bases lying between them. Germline CDR1 reads KGHSH; CDR2 reads LQKENI. CDR3 length: 13 residues. DNA of the CDR3: TGTGCCAGCTCACCACAAACTTCAGATACGCAGTATTTT. Its protein product is CASSPQTSDTQYF.